This entry features one T cell receptor (beta chain) sequence. Generated by immunoSEQ multiplex PCR, the TCRdb table keeps only in-frame clones and is missing some. The table records roughly 120,000 clones, 70% to 90% of them present only once. This sample is part of a study of blood T cell repertoires in COVID-19. Study as a whole: T cells, B-cell-depleted T cells, or PBMCs provided the cDNA or gDNA that served as material.

This CDR3 comprises 14 residues. Trimming took off 2 bases at V and 5 bases at J, with 10 bases between the two ends. CDR1 and CDR2 from the germline V gene are WSHSY and SAAADI. Input material: peripheral blood. This sequence originates from a woman aged 45-65 years with active or convalescent COVID-19. The chain links TRBV10-2 to TRBJ2-1; perhaps TRBD2 as D (6 bases). The CDR3 bases are TGCGCCAGCAGTGAGCAGGGCGGGGACAATGAGCAGTTCTTC. Translated: CASSEQGGDNEQFF.